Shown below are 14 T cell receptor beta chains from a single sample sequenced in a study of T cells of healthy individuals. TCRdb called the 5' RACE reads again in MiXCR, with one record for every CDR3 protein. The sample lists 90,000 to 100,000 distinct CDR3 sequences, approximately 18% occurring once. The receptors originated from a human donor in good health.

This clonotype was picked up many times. The CDR3 sequence: CASRGTSGGYEQYF. CDR3 DNA sequence: TGTGCCAGCAGAGGAACTAGCGGGGGCTACGAGCAGTACTTC. J is TRBJ2-7 and V is TRBV2; TRBD2 aligns across 11 bases. Germline lookup yields CDR1 SNHLY and CDR2 FYNNEI. The J segment lost 3 bases and the V segment lost 6 bases, leaving 4 bases of the junction unmatched. CDR3 length: 14 amino acids.

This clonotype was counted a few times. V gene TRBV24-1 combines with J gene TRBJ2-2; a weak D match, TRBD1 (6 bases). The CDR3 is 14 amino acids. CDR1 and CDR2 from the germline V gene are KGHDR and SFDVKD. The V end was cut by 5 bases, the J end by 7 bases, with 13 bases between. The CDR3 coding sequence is TGTGCCACCAGTGTCCGAGGGGGAAGCGGGGAGCTGTTTTTT. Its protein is CATSVRGGSGELFF.

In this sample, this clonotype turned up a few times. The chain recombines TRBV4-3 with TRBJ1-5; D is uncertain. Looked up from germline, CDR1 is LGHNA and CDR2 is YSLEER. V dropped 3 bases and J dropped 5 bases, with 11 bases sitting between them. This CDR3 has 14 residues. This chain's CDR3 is CASSQDDGYQPQHF. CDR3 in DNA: TGCGCCAGCAGCCAGGATGACGGCTATCAGCCCCAGCATTTT.

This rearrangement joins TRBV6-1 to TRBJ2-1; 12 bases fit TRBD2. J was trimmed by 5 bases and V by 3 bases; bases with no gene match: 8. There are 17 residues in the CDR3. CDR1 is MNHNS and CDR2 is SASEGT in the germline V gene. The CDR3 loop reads CASSDSPSGGAHNEQFF. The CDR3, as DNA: TGTGCCAGCAGTGACTCCCCTAGCGGGGGGGCCCACAATGAGCAGTTCTTC.

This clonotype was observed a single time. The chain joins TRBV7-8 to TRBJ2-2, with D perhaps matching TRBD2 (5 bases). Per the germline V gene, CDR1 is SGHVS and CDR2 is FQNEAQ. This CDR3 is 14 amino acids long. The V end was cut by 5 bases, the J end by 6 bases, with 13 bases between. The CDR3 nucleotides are TGTGCCAGCAGCGTTCTAGCCGAGGCCGGGGAGCTGTTTTTT. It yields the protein CASSVLAEAGELFF.

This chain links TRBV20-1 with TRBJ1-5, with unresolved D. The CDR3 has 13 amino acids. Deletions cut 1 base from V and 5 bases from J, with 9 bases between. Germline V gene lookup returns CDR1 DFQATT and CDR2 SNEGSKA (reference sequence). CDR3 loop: CSARGTVHQPQHF. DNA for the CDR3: TGCAGTGCTAGAGGGACGGTGCATCAGCCCCAGCATTTT.

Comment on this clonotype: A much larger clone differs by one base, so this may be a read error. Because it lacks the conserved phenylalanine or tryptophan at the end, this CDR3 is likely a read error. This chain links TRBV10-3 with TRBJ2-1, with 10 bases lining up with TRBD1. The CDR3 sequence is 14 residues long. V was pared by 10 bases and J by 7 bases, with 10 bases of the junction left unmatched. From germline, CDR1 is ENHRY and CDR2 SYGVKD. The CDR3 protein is CATYQGTGENEQFL. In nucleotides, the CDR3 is TGTGCCACCTACCAGGGGACAGGGGAGAATGAGCAGTTCTTG.

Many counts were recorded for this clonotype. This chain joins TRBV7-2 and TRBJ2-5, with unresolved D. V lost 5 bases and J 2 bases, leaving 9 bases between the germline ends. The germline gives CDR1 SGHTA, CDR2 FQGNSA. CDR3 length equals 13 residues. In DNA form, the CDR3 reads TGTGCCAGCAGCCTTCAGATACAAGAGACCCAGTACTTC. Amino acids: CASSLQIQETQYF.

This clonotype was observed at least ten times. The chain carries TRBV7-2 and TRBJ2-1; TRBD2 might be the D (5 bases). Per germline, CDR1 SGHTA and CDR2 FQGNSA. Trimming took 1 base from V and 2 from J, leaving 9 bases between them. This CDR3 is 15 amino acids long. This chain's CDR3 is CASSLDWGAYNEQFF. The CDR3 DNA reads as TGTGCCAGCAGCTTAGATTGGGGAGCCTACAATGAGCAGTTCTTC. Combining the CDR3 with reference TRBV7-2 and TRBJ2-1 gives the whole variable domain GAGVSQSPSNKVTEKGKDVELRCDPISGHTALYWYRQSLGQGLEFLIYFQGNSAPDKSGLPSDRFSAERTGGSVSTLTIQRTQQEDSAVYLCASSLDWGAYNEQFFGPGTRLTVL.

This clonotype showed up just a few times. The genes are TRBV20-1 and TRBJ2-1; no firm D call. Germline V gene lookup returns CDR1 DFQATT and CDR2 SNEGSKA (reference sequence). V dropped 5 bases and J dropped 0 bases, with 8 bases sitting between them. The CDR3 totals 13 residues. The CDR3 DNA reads TGCAGTGCTCTCCGCCTCTCCTACAATGAGCAGTTCTTC. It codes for CSALRLSYNEQFF.

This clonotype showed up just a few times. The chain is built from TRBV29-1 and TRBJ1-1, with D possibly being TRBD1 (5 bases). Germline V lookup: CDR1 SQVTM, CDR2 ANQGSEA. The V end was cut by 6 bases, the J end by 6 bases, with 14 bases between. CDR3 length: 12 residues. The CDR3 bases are TGCAGCGTCAAGGGGCAAGCGGCTGAAGCTTTCTTT. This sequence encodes CSVKGQAAEAFF.

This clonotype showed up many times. The CDR3 loop is CASSFEAHQPQHF. The CDR3, as DNA: TGTGCCAGCAGTTTTGAGGCTCACCAGCCCCAGCATTTT. The V and J genes are TRBV12-3 or TRBV12-4 and TRBJ1-5; D is unclear. This CDR3 region has 13 residues. V lost 3 bases and J 7 bases, leaving 10 bases between the germline ends.

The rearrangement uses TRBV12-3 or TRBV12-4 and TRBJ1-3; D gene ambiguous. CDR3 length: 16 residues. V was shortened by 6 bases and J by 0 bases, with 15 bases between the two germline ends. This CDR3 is CASSSDFRYSGNTIYF. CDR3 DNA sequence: TGTGCCAGCAGCTCGGACTTCCGTTACTCTGGAAACACCATATATTTT.

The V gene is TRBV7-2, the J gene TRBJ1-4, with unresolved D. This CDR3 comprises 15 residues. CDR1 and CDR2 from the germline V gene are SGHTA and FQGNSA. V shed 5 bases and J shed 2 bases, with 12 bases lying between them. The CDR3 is CASSREGLTNEKLFF. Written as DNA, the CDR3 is TGTGCCAGCAGCCGAGAGGGATTGACTAATGAAAAACTGTTTTTT.